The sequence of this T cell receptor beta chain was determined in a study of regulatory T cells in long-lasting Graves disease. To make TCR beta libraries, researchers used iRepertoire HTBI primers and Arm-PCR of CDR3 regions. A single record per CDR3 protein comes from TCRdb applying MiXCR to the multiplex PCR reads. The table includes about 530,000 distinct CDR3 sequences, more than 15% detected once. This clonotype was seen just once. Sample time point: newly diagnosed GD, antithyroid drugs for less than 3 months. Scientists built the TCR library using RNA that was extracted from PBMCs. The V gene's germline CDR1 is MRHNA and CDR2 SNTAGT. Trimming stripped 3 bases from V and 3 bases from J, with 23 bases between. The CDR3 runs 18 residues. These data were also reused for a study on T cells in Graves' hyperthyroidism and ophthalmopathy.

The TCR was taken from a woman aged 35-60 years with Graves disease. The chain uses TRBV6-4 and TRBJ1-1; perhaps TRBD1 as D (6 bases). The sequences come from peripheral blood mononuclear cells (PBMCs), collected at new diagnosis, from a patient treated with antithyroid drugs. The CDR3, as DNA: TGTGCCAGCAGTGAGCCGGGCAGGGGTTATATTGTGGACACTGAAGCTTTCTTT. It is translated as CASSEPGRGYIVDTEAFF.